One and the same sample provided the 23 T cell receptor beta chains below, sequenced in a study of human T cells and chemical hapten exposure (dated by TCRdb to the early 2020s). Interpreted using the paper, the time point label stands for: patch test 3, about 24 weeks after DPC sensitization. This specimen's treatment or condition label, per the study, means: therapeutic diphenylcyclopropenone sensitization with weekly scalp DPC. Libraries were made using RACE. Sequenced on a NextSeq 500. The raw public reads went through TCRdb reprocessing: fastp at Q25, MiXCR clone calling, in-frame beta chains kept. Every distinct CDR3 protein forms one entry, paired with its most common genes and DNA. This sample holds approximately 32,000 distinct CDR3 sequences; approximately 6% were observed only once. 4.5% to 7% of the sample is held by the ten biggest clonotypes. The material was whole blood, obtained in connection with sensitization to the hapten diphenylcyclopropenone (DPC). Every receptor here comes from a man younger than 45 with alopecia areata. Some clones in this sample may be carry-over from other donors' samples.

This clonotype was seen many times. This chain joins TRBV30 and TRBJ1-6; D perhaps matches TRBD1 (5 bases). Germline V gene data show CDR1 as GTSNPN and CDR2 as SVGIG (reference sequence). CDR3 length: 13 residues. V gave up 0 bases and J gave up 9 bases, with 9 bases separating them. CDR3 sequence reads: CAWSVSGGSPLHF. CDR3 sequence (DNA): TGTGCCTGGAGTGTTTCGGGGGGTTCACCCCTCCACTTT. Using reference TRBV30 and TRBJ1-6 for the parts outside the CDR3, the full variable domain is SQTIHQWPATLVQPVGSPLSLECTVEGTSNPNLYWYRQAAGRGLQLLFYSVGIGQISSEVPQNLSASRPQDRQFILSSKKLLLSDSGFYLCAWSVSGGSPLHFGNGTRLTVT.

This clonotype was detected ten times or more. V is TRBV7-2 and J is TRBJ2-7, with 10 bases identical to TRBD2. The CDR3 runs to 16 residues. The ends lost 3 bases at V and 2 bases at J; junction bases unmatched: 7. The germline V gene has CDR1 SGHTA and CDR2 FQGNSA. Written as DNA, the CDR3 is TGTGCCAGCAGCTTGGATAGCGGGGGGAGACCCTACGAGCAGTACTTC. This codes for CASSLDSGGRPYEQYF.

This clonotype was detected ten times or more. This chain uses TRBV18 with TRBJ1-3; possibly TRBD1 for D (5 bases). The germline V gene encodes CDR1 KGHSH and CDR2 LQKENI. V was shortened by 2 bases and J by 2 bases, with 10 bases between the two germline ends. The CDR3 is made up of 15 amino acids. This CDR3 is CASSPGPGAGNTIYF. The DNA for the CDR3 is TGTGCCAGCTCACCAGGCCCGGGGGCTGGAAACACCATATATTTT.

This clonotype was recorded many times. The rearrangement joins TRBV7-2 to TRBJ2-3, with 11 bases identical to TRBD2. This CDR3 is built from 16 residues. With 1 base clipped from V and 4 bases from J, the junction kept 4 bases outside the gene matches. From germline, CDR1 is SGHTA and CDR2 FQGNSA. CDR3 in amino acids: CASSLERSGGADTQYF. CDR3 in DNA: TGTGCCAGCAGCTTAGAACGTAGCGGGGGGGCAGATACGCAGTATTTT.

This clonotype was counted many times. For the CDR3, the DNA is TGTGCCAGCAGTTACTCGAGAGACAGGGGGCTCACCGGGGAGCTGTTTTTT. It yields the protein CASSYSRDRGLTGELFF. The rearrangement joins TRBV6-2 or TRBV6-3 to TRBJ2-2; the match to TRBD1 covers 10 bases. With V trimmed by 0 bases and J by 4 bases, 5 bases remained unmatched. This CDR3 is 17 amino acids long. Germline V gene lookup returns CDR1 MNHEY and CDR2 SVGEGT.

This clonotype was counted at least ten times. The V gene is TRBV3-1, the J gene TRBJ2-1; 10 positions match TRBD2. V lost 4 bases, J lost 0 bases, and 3 bases stayed unmatched. Per germline, CDR1 LGHDT and CDR2 YNNKEL (reference sequence). This CDR3 has 16 amino acids. CDR3 loop: CASSRLAGVSYNEQFF. DNA of the CDR3: TGTGCCAGCAGCCGGCTAGCGGGGGTCTCCTACAATGAGCAGTTCTTC.

This clonotype has at least ten counts. This chain connects TRBV14 to TRBJ2-7; D remains unclear. CDR1 is SGHDN and CDR2 is FVKESK in the germline V gene. The CDR3 totals 14 residues. V was trimmed by 4 bases and J by 2 bases, leaving 12 bases between them. The CDR3 nucleotides are TGTGCCAGCAGCCCTGACAACCCACCCTACGAGCAGTACTTC. Translated: CASSPDNPPYEQYF.

This clonotype was found many times. This rearrangement joins TRBV7-2 to TRBJ2-7; 8 bases fit TRBD2. This CDR3 is 15 amino acids long. Trimming took 2 bases from V and 4 from J; bases not matched to a gene: 7. In germline, CDR1 is SGHTA, CDR2 FQGNSA. The CDR3 reads CASSLNAGGAYEQYF. The CDR3 DNA is TGTGCCAGCAGCTTAAACGCCGGGGGGGCGTACGAGCAGTACTTC.

The V call is TRBV7-2, the J call TRBJ2-2; TRBD2 aligns across 7 bases. The CDR3 extends over 13 amino acids. The V gene's germline CDR1 is SGHTA and CDR2 FQGNSA. J was trimmed by 5 bases and V by 5 bases; bases with no gene match: 2. The CDR3 is CASSRTRTGELFF. For the CDR3, the DNA is TGTGCCAGCAGCCGGACTAGAACCGGGGAGCTGTTTTTT.

This clonotype was picked up many times. V gene TRBV18 combines with J gene TRBJ2-3; TRBD1 might be the D (6 bases). The CDR3 contains 13 residues. Trimming left V 6 bases short and J 6 bases short, with 13 bases between. The germline V gene has CDR1 KGHSH and CDR2 LQKENI. In nucleotides, the CDR3 is TGTGCCAGCTCCCCGAACAGGGACGATACGCAGTATTTT. Amino acids: CASSPNRDDTQYF.

The V and J genes are TRBV7-2 and TRBJ2-7; a weak D match, TRBD1 (6 bases). V shed 1 base and J shed 3 bases, with 10 bases lying between them. The CDR3 spans 14 residues. CDR1 SGHTA and CDR2 FQGNSA come from the germline V gene. In DNA form, the CDR3 reads TGTGCCAGCAGCTTAGATCACAGGGTCTACGAGCAGTACTTC. Translated, it gives CASSLDHRVYEQYF.

V usage is TRBV6-1 and J usage is TRBJ1-6, with 8 bases identical to TRBD1. V gave up 2 bases and J gave up 9 bases; unmatched junction bases: 12. Germline CDR1 MNHNS, CDR2 SASEGT. CDR3 length equals 17 residues. CDR3 DNA sequence: TGTGCCAGCAGTGAAACCAGGGGGCTCCTCCTAGGTTCACCCCTCCACTTT. This gives the protein CASSETRGLLLGSPLHF.

By its share, this clonotype is medium-sized. This chain links TRBV19 with TRBJ1-4; D is ambiguous. The CDR3 runs 13 residues. In germline, CDR1 is LNHDA, CDR2 SQIVND (reference sequence). The V end lost 4 bases, the J end lost 5 bases, and 8 bases lay between the germline ends. The CDR3 DNA is TGTGCCAGTAGTAGGACCCTCAATGAAAAACTGTTTTTT. Protein product: CASSRTLNEKLFF.

This clonotype showed up many times. The rearrangement links TRBV4-3 to TRBJ2-5, with 7 bases that match TRBD2. Trimming at V came to 4 bases and at J to 2 bases, leaving 4 bases not matched to a gene. The CDR3 extends over 14 amino acids. CDR1 is LGHNA and CDR2 is YSLEER in the germline V gene. CDR3 sequence: CASSRGGGQETQYF. The CDR3 bases are TGCGCCAGCAGCCGGGGCGGGGGTCAAGAGACCCAGTACTTC.

This clonotype was detected many times. CDR3 coding DNA: TGCGCCAGCAGCCAAGAACGTCTCGGACTAGCGGGAGTCAATGAGCAGTTCTTC. Protein sequence: CASSQERLGLAGVNEQFF. V usage is TRBV4-3 and J usage is TRBJ2-1; 13 positions agree with TRBD2. This CDR3 contains 18 residues. J lost 6 bases, V lost 0 bases, and 8 bases had no gene match. Germline CDR1 reads LGHNA; CDR2 reads YSLEER.

Ten or more counts support this clonotype. The chain recombines TRBV7-2 with TRBJ2-7; D gene ambiguous. V gave up 3 bases and J gave up 5 bases, with 8 bases separating them. CDR1 is SGHTA, CDR2 FQGNSA, per germline. The CDR3 length is 12 residues. Here the CDR3 DNA reads TGTGCCAGCAGCTTGAATTCAGACGAGCAGTACTTC. Protein: CASSLNSDEQYF.

This clonotype was counted many times. The chain employs TRBV7-9 and TRBJ2-7; the match to TRBD1 covers 8 bases. The V segment lost 5 bases and the J segment 7 bases; nucleotides outside the gene matches: 4. The CDR3 extends over 12 amino acids. The V gene's germline CDR1 is SEHNR and CDR2 FQNEAQ (reference sequence). CDR3 sequence reads: CASSGGTGEQYF. The CDR3 DNA is TGTGCCAGCAGCGGAGGGACAGGAGAGCAGTACTTC.

Ten or more counts support this clonotype. The rearrangement uses TRBV29-1 and TRBJ2-5; D ambiguous. The CDR3 is 11 amino acids. Germline V lookup: CDR1 SQVTM, CDR2 ANQGSEA. The V end was cut by 3 bases, the J end by 4 bases, with 6 bases between. DNA of the CDR3: TGCAGCGTTGATGGGTTAGAGACCCAGTACTTC. Its translation is CSVDGLETQYF.

This clonotype was picked up many times. V is TRBV20-1 and J is TRBJ2-2, with a tentative D call TRBD1 (6 bases). Germline V CDR1 and CDR2: DFQATT, SNEGSKA (reference sequence). Trimming cost V 2 bases and J 7 bases, with 17 bases left between them. CDR3 length: 15 residues. The CDR3 sequence: CSARPGRGGVGELFF. The CDR3 DNA reads TGCAGTGCTAGACCCGGCAGGGGTGGCGTCGGGGAGCTGTTTTTT.

This clonotype has more than one count but fewer than ten. In nucleotides, the CDR3 is TGCAGCGTGGTAGATAGCGGGAGGGATACGCAGTATTTT. It yields the protein CSVVDSGRDTQYF. This sequence joins TRBV29-1 and TRBJ2-3; TRBD2 agrees at 10 bases. Germline values: CDR1 SQVTM, CDR2 ANQGSEA. Trimming cost V 6 bases and J 6 bases; bases outside gene matches: 6. This CDR3 comprises 13 residues.

This clonotype was picked up many times. The rearrangement links TRBV6-6 to TRBJ2-5; TRBD2 matches at 7 bases. The CDR3 spans 15 residues. Per germline, CDR1 MNHNY and CDR2 SVGAGI (reference sequence). Trimming cost V 2 bases and J 4 bases; bases outside gene matches: 7. The CDR3 coding sequence is TGTGCCAGCAGTTACGATCCGGGAGGAGGAGAGACCCAGTACTTC. Translation gives CASSYDPGGGETQYF.

This clonotype was counted ten times or more. The chain has TRBV30 and TRBJ2-5, with D perhaps matching TRBD2 (6 bases). The CDR3 extends over 13 amino acids. Trimming left V 1 base short and J 4 bases short, with 10 bases between. CDR1 and CDR2 from the germline V gene are GTSNPN and SVGIG (reference sequence). The CDR3, as DNA: TGTGCCTGGAGTGCGGGGGTCGGAGAGACCCAGTACTTC. Amino acids: CAWSAGVGETQYF.

This clonotype was detected ten times or more. The genes are TRBV6-6 and TRBJ1-2; unclear D gene. This CDR3 has 14 amino acids. CDR1 and CDR2 from the germline V gene are MNHNY and SVGAGI (reference sequence). Trimming left V 2 bases short and J 1 base short, with 8 bases between. The CDR3: CASSYRQDNYGYTF. CDR3 DNA: TGTGCCAGCAGTTACAGGCAGGATAACTATGGCTACACCTTC.